This T cell receptor beta chain was recovered during a study of control samples from healthy donors and cancer patients. Per the germline V gene, CDR1 is LGHDT and CDR2 is YNNKEL (reference sequence). The CDR3 totals 14 residues. Trimming shortened V by 1 base and J by 2 bases, and 8 bases separated the two germline ends. The data were produced by immunoSEQ multiplex PCR, yet TCRdb's version contains in-frame clones alone and is incomplete. The sample yields roughly 120,000 clones, about 92% seen once. The TCR sequence derives from a man aged 45-65 years with head and neck cancer. V usage is TRBV3-1 (or the pseudogene TRBV3-2) and J usage is TRBJ2-5; D not resolved. Input material: PBMCs. CDR3 nucleotides: TGTGCCAGCAGCCAAGTGTCTCGACAAGAGACCCAGTACTTC. This translates into CASSQVSRQETQYF.